This TCR beta chain was sequenced during a study of T cell responses to AZD1222 COVID-19 vaccine. Repertoires were generated with immunoSEQ multiplex PCR, while TCRdb's copy carries only in-frame clones and drops some. The sample records roughly 200,000 clones, approximately 92% being singletons. The V and J ends lost 5 bases and 3 bases respectively, with 16 bases between them. This CDR3 is built from 15 residues. In germline, CDR1 is SGHVS, CDR2 FQNEAQ. Sample: peripheral blood, taken 28 days after the second dose of the MenACWY control vaccine. This clonotype was obtained from an adult who received the MenACWY meningococcal vaccine as a control. The chain uses TRBV7-8 and TRBJ2-5; maybe TRBD1 (6 bases). This CDR3 reads CASSVDRQVEETQYF. The CDR3 coding sequence is TGTGCCAGCAGCGTCGATCGACAGGTCGAAGAGACCCAGTACTTC.